The 21 T cell receptor beta chains reported below all come from one sample, sequenced in a study of blood T cells in healthy people across ages. Together with a sample-barcoded 5' primer, a J-beta primer mix was included in a second PCR lasting roughly 7 to 11 cycles. TCRdb processed the 5' RACE reads anew with MiXCR; each CDR3 protein has one entry. Found here are 550,000 to 750,000 distinct CDR3 sequences, roughly 21% of them singletons; the top ten hold about 3.6%. The sample was blood. These receptors were taken from a man in his 70s in good health.

This clonotype was seen a handful of times. The V gene is TRBV4-3, the J gene TRBJ2-1; 10 bases fit TRBD2. The J call may be mistaken, given a closer DNA end match to TRBJ2-7. The CDR3 loop spans 16 amino acids. Per germline, CDR1 LGHNA and CDR2 YSLEER. CDR3 sequence: CASSQDRTSGAYEQYF. As DNA, the CDR3 is TGCGCCAGCAGCCAAGACCGGACTAGCGGTGCCTACGAGCAGTACTTC.

The chain uses TRBV20-1 and TRBJ2-3, with D unresolved. The CDR3 is made up of 15 amino acids. Germline V gene sequence: CDR1 DFQATT, CDR2 SNEGSKA (reference sequence). V lost 3 bases, J lost 1 base, and 14 bases lay in between. The CDR3 loop is CSASATAIGTDTQYF. The CDR3 nucleotides are TGCAGTGCTAGCGCTACGGCTATTGGCACAGATACGCAGTATTTT.

The genes are TRBV19 and TRBJ2-3; TRBD2 matches at 9 bases. The CDR3 loop spans 14 amino acids. The germline V gene has CDR1 LNHDA and CDR2 SQIVND (reference sequence). Germline trimming cut 3 bases from V and 6 bases from J; bases unmatched to any gene: 4. CDR3 DNA: TGTGCCAGTAGTATGGGACTAGCAGGGGATACGCAGTATTTT. It specifies CASSMGLAGDTQYF.

This clonotype has a handful of counts. This chain joins TRBV20-1 and TRBJ1-4, with 8 bases lining up with TRBD1. Germline V gene sequence: CDR1 DFQATT, CDR2 SNEGSKA (reference sequence). The CDR3 covers 17 residues. V gave up 0 bases and J gave up 8 bases; unmatched junction bases: 14. The CDR3 sequence: CSARDVQPGTGGEKLFF. Written as DNA, the CDR3 is TGCAGTGCTAGAGATGTGCAGCCCGGGACAGGAGGGGAAAAACTGTTTTTT.

In regard to this clonotype: This sequence may be a read error, since a much larger clone differs from it by one base. The CDR3 bases are TGTGCCAGCAGCCAAGAAGGGGGCCGTTCACCCCTCCACTTT. Translation gives CASSQEGGRSPLHF. The gene calls are TRBV3-1 and TRBJ1-6, with 7 bases matching TRBD1. The germline V gene has CDR1 LGHDT and CDR2 YNNKEL (reference sequence). The V gene end was trimmed by 0 bases and the J gene end by 9 bases; junction bases not matched to a gene: 2. The CDR3 has 14 residues.

V and J are TRBV28 and TRBJ1-5, with a weak D call TRBD1 (5 bases). The CDR3 has 16 amino acids. The germline gives CDR1 MDHEN, CDR2 SYDVKM. Trimming left V 1 base short and J 4 bases short, with 14 bases between. CDR3 loop: CASSLLAGNPNQPQHF. CDR3 nucleotide sequence: TGTGCCAGCAGTTTATTGGCAGGGAATCCGAATCAGCCCCAGCATTTT.

The V and J genes are TRBV7-2 and TRBJ2-5; tentatively, D is TRBD1 (5 bases). This CDR3 region has 13 residues. The germline V and J ends were trimmed by 6 bases and 0 bases, with 8 bases remaining between them. Germline CDR1 is SGHTA and CDR2 is FQGNSA. CDR3 coding DNA: TGTGCCAGCAGTACCAGGGACCAAGAGACCCAGTACTTC. This translates into CASSTRDQETQYF.

This clonotype was seen a handful of times. An end of the junction differs from the germline gene, which may be a read error. This chain links TRBV12-3 or TRBV12-4 with TRBJ2-3; D is possibly TRBD1 (6 bases). CDR3 size: 14 residues. The CDR3 protein is CASSLDSVTDTQYF. The CDR3, as DNA: TGTGCCAGCAGCCTGGACAGCGTTACAGATACACAGTATTTT.

The J gene is TRBJ1-2, the V gene TRBV12-3 or TRBV12-4; TRBD1 matches at 11 bases. This CDR3 comprises 17 residues. V lost 3 bases to trimming and J lost 1 base; unmatched junction nucleotides: 7. CDR3 bases: TGTGCCAGCAGTTTTCTGGGACAGGGGGGCCTTAACTATGGCTACACCTTC. It codes for CASSFLGQGGLNYGYTF.

This clonotype was detected only a few times. V gene TRBV7-2 combines with J gene TRBJ2-7; the match to TRBD1 covers 11 bases. The germline CDR1 and CDR2 sequences are SGHTA and FQGNSA. The CDR3 contains 15 residues. V lost 4 bases and J lost 3; bases outside the gene matches: 5. Written as DNA, the CDR3 is TGTGCCAGCAGCTCGATTGGGACAGGGGGCTACGAGCAGTACTTC. Protein: CASSSIGTGGYEQYF. Combining the CDR3 with reference TRBV7-2 and TRBJ2-7 gives the whole variable domain GAGVSQSPSNKVTEKGKDVELRCDPISGHTALYWYRQSLGQGLEFLIYFQGNSAPDKSGLPSDRFSAERTGGSVSTLTIQRTQQEDSAVYLCASSSIGTGGYEQYFGPGTRLTVT.

In this sample, this clonotype turned up a few times. The rearrangement uses TRBV6-6 and TRBJ1-6; TRBD1 might be the D (6 bases). V lost 4 bases to trimming and J lost 13 bases, with 14 bases between them. CDR3 length: 13 residues. Germline V gene data show CDR1 as MNHNY and CDR2 as SVGAGI (reference sequence). The chain's CDR3 is CASSFSGGSPLHF. CDR3 nucleotides: TGTGCCAGCAGTTTCTCGGGGGGCTCGCCCCTCCACTTT.

This clonotype turned up a few times. The chain couples TRBV27 to TRBJ2-2; no clear D gene. Germline lookup yields CDR1 MNHEY and CDR2 SMNVEV (reference sequence). CDR3 length: 13 residues. V was clipped by 2 bases and J by 5 bases, with 6 bases between them. CDR3 in DNA: TGTGCCAGCAGTTTAGCCATGACCGGGGAGCTGTTTTTT. Amino acid sequence: CASSLAMTGELFF.

Of note for this clonotype: One base away lies a much larger clone, so this may be a sequencing read error. The chain joins TRBV29-1 to TRBJ2-5, with 12 bases that match TRBD2. The DNA matches TRBJ2-1 better at its end, which makes the J call doubtful. CDR1 is SQVTM, CDR2 ANQGSEA, per germline. The length of the CDR3 is 14 residues. The CDR3 DNA is TGCAGCGGTTCCTTGACTAGCGGGAGATATGAGCAGTTCTTC. Encoded protein: CSGSLTSGRYEQFF.

The J gene is TRBJ1-5, the V gene TRBV4-3, with D perhaps matching TRBD1 (5 bases). The V end was cut by 0 bases, the J end by 2 bases, with 8 bases between. The CDR3 contains 15 residues. Germline CDR1 reads LGHNA; CDR2 reads YSLEER. CDR3 nucleotide sequence: TGCGCCAGCAGCCAAGATGGGGGGGGCAATCAGCCCCAGCATTTT. Its protein product is CASSQDGGGNQPQHF.

This clonotype was counted a few times. The chain joins TRBV6-6 to TRBJ2-5; D gene ambiguous. V gave up 2 bases and J gave up 5 bases, with 9 bases separating them. This CDR3 has 13 residues. Germline CDR1 is MNHNY and CDR2 is SVGAGI (reference sequence). CDR3 residues: CASSYLDWETQYF. CDR3 DNA: TGTGCCAGCAGTTACCTAGATTGGGAGACCCAGTACTTC.

A few counts support this clonotype. The J gene is TRBJ2-3, the V gene TRBV20-1, with unresolved D. The CDR3 sequence is 13 residues long. The germline V and J ends were trimmed by 3 bases and 4 bases, with 11 bases remaining between them. From germline, CDR1 is DFQATT and CDR2 SNEGSKA (reference sequence). For the CDR3, the DNA is TGCAGTGCTAGTGAGATTCTGGCAGATACGCAGTATTTT. Encoded protein: CSASEILADTQYF.

The chain recombines TRBV18 with TRBJ2-5; tentative D call: TRBD2 (5 bases). V lost 1 base to trimming and J lost 11 bases, with 17 bases between them. Germline V lookup: CDR1 KGHSH, CDR2 LQKENI. CDR3 length: 14 amino acids. Here the CDR3 DNA reads TGTGCCAGCTCACCACAGGAGGCAGAGAGTCAGCAGTACTTC. It codes for CASSPQEAESQQYF.

This clonotype occurred a few times. The chain combines TRBV5-1 with TRBJ1-2; 8 bases fit TRBD1. The CDR3 extends over 15 amino acids. Germline V gene lookup returns CDR1 SGHRS and CDR2 YFSETQ. The V segment lost 4 bases and the J segment 5 bases; nucleotides outside the gene matches: 10. CDR3 protein: CASSADGTGYYGYTF. The CDR3 region has the DNA TGCGCCAGCAGCGCCGACGGGACAGGCTATTATGGCTACACCTTC.

In its sample, this clonotype was seen a few times. CDR3 nucleotide sequence: TGTGCCAGCAGTTTAAAACGCGATACCGCCTATGGCTACACCTTC. Residues: CASSLKRDTAYGYTF. The V call is TRBV27, the J call TRBJ1-2; D gene uncertain. The CDR3 is 15 residues long. V lost 2 bases and J lost 4, with 14 bases in between. CDR1 and CDR2 from the germline V gene are MNHEY and SMNVEV (reference sequence).

This clonotype has only a few counts. V is TRBV21-1 and J is TRBJ2-2; TRBD1 is the table's D call and was not checked against the DNA. TRBV21-1 is a listed pseudogene. CDR3 size: 17 residues. CDR3 DNA: TGTGCCAGCACCGGACCCAAAGCGGACAGTTACACCGGGGAGCTGTTTTTT. It specifies CASTGPKADSYTGELFF.

This clonotype was counted between two and nine times. The chain is built from TRBV11-2 and TRBJ2-5; no clear D. Germline V CDR1 and CDR2: SGHAT, FQNNGV. The CDR3 extends over 12 amino acids. Trimming stripped 3 bases from V and 2 bases from J, with 4 bases between. The CDR3 sequence: CASSFVQETQYF. Here the CDR3 DNA reads TGTGCCAGCAGCTTCGTTCAAGAGACCCAGTACTTC.